This T cell receptor (beta chain) was observed in a study of regulatory T cells in long-lasting Graves disease. Overall study findings and caveats: Less diverse TCR repertoires were seen in persistent Graves' patients than in newly diagnosed ones. Favored gene segments in persistent disease were TRBV28, TRBJ1-2 and TRBJ2-5.

Worth noting for this clonotype: No antigen is known for it. This may come from a read error, since a much larger clone is one base off.

V was shortened by 6 bases and J by 2 bases, with 13 bases between the two germline ends. Germline V lookup: CDR1 MDHEN, CDR2 SYDVKM. The CDR3 extends over 14 amino acids. Time point noted: persistent/refractory GD, antithyroid drugs over 5 years with positive TRAb. Researchers made the TCR library from RNA that was extracted from PBMCs. In Xi'an, China, an endocrinology department was the source of patients. Both iRepertoire HTBI primers and Arm-PCR of CDR3 regions were used to build the TCR beta libraries. MiXCR, applied by TCRdb to the multiplex PCR reads, yields one record per CDR3 protein. The sample lists about 470,000 distinct CDR3 sequences, 20% occurring once.

Here the sequenced sample was peripheral blood mononuclear cells (PBMCs), taken when the disease was refractory, from a patient treated with antithyroid drugs. The TCR was taken from a female donor with Graves disease. V gene TRBV28 combines with J gene TRBJ2-5; D gene unclear. CDR3 amino acids: CASRPSERQETQYF. CDR3 nucleotides: TGTGCCAGCAGGCCATCGGAGAGACAAGAGACCCAGTACTTC.